The 5 T cell receptor beta chains presented below share a single source sample, sequenced in a study of blood T cell repertoires in COVID-19. Method: immunoSEQ multiplex PCR; TCRdb's copy keeps in-frame clones and lacks some. The data contain 250,000 to 300,000 clones, 80% to 95% of them singletons. The specimen sequenced was PBMCs or T cells enriched from blood (not recorded which). The origin of the receptors is a woman in her 30s who had recovered from COVID-19.

The chain carries TRBV9 and TRBJ1-1; D gene unclear. Germline V gives CDR1 SGDLS, CDR2 YYNGEE. Trimming cost V 0 bases and J 4 bases, with 7 bases left between them. This CDR3 region has 13 residues. The CDR3 loop is CASSVGGRTEAFF. CDR3 in DNA: TGTGCCAGCAGCGTAGGTGGCCGCACTGAAGCTTTCTTT.

This clone occurred once. The gene calls are TRBV28 and TRBJ2-7; 11 positions agree with TRBD1. The V segment lost 2 bases and the J segment 8 bases; nucleotides outside the gene matches: 11. This CDR3 comprises 16 residues. Per germline, CDR1 MDHEN and CDR2 SYDVKM. Here the CDR3 reads CASSLIDGQGASKQYF. Written as DNA, the CDR3 is TGTGCCAGCAGTTTAATTGACGGACAGGGGGCTAGCAAGCAGTACTTC.

Comment on this clone: The limits of the CDR3 on the DNA are not certain, so only TCRdb's listed CDR3 is given. The rearrangement joins TRBV7-3 to TRBJ1-2. The CDR3 has 13 residues if both end residues are counted. Germline loops: CDR1 SGHTA, CDR2 FQGTGA. This CDR3 is CASSSSGNYGYTF.

The gene calls are TRBV30 and TRBJ1-3, with D perhaps matching TRBD1 (5 bases). The CDR3 spans 15 residues. V was shortened by 3 bases and J by 0 bases, with 12 bases between the two germline ends. Germline CDR1 and CDR2: GTSNPN and SVGIG (reference sequence). The CDR3 bases are TGTGCCTGGAGCTCCTGGGGCAGCTCTGGAAACACCATATATTTT. Its translation: CAWSSWGSSGNTIYF.

This rearrangement joins TRBV5-4 to TRBJ1-6, with TRBD1 identical over 8 bases. V was pared by 4 bases and J by 10 bases, with 13 bases of the junction left unmatched. Per the germline V gene, CDR1 is SGHNT and CDR2 is YYREEE (reference sequence). The CDR3 is made up of 16 amino acids. CDR3 DNA sequence: TGTGCCAGCAGCCCTGGACAGGGTAGCGCGGAGTCACCCCTCCACTTT. Protein sequence: CASSPGQGSAESPLHF.